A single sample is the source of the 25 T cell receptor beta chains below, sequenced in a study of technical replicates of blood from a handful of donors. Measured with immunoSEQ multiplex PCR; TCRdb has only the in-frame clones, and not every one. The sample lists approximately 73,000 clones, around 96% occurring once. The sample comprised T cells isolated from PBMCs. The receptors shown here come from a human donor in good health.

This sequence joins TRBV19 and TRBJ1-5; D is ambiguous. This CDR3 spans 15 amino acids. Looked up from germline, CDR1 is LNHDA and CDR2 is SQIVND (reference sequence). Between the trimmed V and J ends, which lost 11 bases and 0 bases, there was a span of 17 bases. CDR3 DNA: TGTGCCTGTCAATCGGGGATATATAGCAATCAGCCCCAGCATTTT. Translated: CACQSGIYSNQPQHF.

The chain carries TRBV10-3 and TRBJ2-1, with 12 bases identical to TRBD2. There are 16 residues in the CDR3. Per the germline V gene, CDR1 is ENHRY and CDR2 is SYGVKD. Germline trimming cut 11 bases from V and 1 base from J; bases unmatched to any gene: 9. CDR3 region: CAVRKTSGSSYNEQFF. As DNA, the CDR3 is TGTGCCGTACGCAAGACTAGCGGGAGTTCCTACAATGAGCAGTTCTTC.

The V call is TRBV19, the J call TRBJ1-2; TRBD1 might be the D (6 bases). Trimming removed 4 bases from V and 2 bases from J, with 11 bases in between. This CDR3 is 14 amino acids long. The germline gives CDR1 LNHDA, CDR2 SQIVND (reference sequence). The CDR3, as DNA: TGTGCCAGTAGTAAAAGACAGGCCAACTATGGCTACACCTTC. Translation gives CASSKRQANYGYTF.

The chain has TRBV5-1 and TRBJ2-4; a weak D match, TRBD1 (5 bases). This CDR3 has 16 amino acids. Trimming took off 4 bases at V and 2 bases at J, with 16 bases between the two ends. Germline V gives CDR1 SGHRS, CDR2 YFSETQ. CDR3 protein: CASSPRFPGTKNIQYF. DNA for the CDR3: TGCGCCAGCAGCCCCCGGTTCCCAGGGACCAAAAACATTCAGTACTTC. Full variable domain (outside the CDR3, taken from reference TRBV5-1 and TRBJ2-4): KAGVTQTPRYLIKTRGQQVTLSCSPISGHRSVSWYQQTPGQGLQFLFEYFSETQRNKGNFPGRFSGRQFSNSRSEMNVSTLELGDSALYLCASSPRFPGTKNIQYFGAGTRLSVL.

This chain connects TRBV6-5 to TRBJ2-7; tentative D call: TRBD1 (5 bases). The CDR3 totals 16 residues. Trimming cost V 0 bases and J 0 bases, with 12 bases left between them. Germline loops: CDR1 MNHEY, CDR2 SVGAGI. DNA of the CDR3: TGTGCCAGCAGTTACTCGTGGACACGCCTCTCCTACGAGCAGTACTTC. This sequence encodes CASSYSWTRLSYEQYF.

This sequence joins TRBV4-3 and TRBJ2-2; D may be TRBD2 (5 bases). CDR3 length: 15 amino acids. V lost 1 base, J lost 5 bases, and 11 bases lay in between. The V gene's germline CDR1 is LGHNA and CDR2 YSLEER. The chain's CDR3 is CASSQVATATGELFF. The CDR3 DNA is TGCGCCAGCAGCCAAGTAGCGACCGCGACCGGGGAGCTGTTTTTT.

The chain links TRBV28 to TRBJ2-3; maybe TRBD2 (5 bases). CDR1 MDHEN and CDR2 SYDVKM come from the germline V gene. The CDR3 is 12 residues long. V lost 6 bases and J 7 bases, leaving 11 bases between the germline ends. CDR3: CASSLKDYTQYF. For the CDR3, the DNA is TGTGCCAGCAGCCTTAAGGACTATACGCAGTATTTT.

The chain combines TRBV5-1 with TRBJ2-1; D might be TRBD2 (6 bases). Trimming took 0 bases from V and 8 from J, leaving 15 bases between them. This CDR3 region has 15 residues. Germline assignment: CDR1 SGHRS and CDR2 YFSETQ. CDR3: CASSLAPPSAHEQFF. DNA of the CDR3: TGCGCCAGCAGCTTGGCCCCTCCTAGCGCGCATGAGCAGTTCTTC.

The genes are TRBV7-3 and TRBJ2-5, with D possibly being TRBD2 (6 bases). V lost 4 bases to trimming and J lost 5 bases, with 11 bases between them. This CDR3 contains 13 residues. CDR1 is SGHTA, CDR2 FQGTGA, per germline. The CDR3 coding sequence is TGTGCCAGCAGCTACGGGGGTCAGGAGACCCAGTACTTC. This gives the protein CASSYGGQETQYF.

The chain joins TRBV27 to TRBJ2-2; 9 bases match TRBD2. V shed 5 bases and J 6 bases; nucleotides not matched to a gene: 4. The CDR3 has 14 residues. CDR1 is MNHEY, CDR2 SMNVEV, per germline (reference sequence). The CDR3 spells CASSEGTSPGELFF. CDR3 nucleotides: TGTGCCAGCAGTGAGGGGACTAGCCCCGGGGAGCTGTTTTTT.

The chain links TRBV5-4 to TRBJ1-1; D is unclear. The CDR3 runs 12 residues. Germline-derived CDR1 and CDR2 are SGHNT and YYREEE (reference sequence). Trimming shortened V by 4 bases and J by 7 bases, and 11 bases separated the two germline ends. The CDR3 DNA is TGTGCCAGCAGCGATGGTGGCTTTGAAGCTTTCTTT. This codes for CASSDGGFEAFF.

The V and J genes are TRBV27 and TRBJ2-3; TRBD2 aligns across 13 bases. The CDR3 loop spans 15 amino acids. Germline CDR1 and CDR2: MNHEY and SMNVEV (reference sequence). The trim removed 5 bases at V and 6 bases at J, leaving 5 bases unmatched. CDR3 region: CASSQGLAGSDTQYF. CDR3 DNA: TGTGCCAGCAGTCAGGGACTAGCGGGATCTGATACGCAGTATTTT.

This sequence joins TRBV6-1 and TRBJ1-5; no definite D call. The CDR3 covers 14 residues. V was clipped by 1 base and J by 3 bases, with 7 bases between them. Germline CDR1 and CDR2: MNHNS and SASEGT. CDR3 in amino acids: CASSEGGYNQPQHF. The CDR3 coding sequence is TGTGCCAGCAGTGAAGGAGGGTACAATCAGCCCCAGCATTTT.

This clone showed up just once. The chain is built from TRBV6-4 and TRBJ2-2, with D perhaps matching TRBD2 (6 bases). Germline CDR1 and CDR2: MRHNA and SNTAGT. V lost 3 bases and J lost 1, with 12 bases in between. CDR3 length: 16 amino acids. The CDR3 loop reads CASSDTGTWNTGELFF. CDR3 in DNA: TGTGCCAGCAGTGATACCGGGACTTGGAACACCGGGGAGCTGTTTTTT.

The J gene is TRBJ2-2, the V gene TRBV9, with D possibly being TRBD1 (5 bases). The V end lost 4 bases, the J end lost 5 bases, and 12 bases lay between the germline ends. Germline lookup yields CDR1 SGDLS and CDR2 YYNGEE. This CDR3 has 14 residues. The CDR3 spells CASSWAGRTGELFF. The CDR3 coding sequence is TGTGCCAGCAGCTGGGCAGGGCGGACCGGGGAGCTGTTTTTT.

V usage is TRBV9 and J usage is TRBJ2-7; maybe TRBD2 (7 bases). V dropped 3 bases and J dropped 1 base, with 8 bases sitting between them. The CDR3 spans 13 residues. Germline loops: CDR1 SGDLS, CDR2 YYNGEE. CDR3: CASSEGGSYEQYF. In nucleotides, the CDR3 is TGTGCCAGCAGCGAGGGGGGGTCCTACGAGCAGTACTTC.

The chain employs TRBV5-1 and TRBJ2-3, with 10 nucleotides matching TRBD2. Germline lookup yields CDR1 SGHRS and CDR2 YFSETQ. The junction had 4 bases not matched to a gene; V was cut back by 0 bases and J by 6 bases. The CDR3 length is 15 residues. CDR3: CASSLVVAGGDTQYF. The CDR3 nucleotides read TGCGCCAGCAGCTTGGTTGTAGCGGGAGGTGATACGCAGTATTTT.

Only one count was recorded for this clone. CDR3 nucleotides: TGTGCTAGTGGTTTGATTTCCCCAGGAATACGCAATGAGCAGTTCTTC. Its protein product is CASGLISPGIRNEQFF. The genes are TRBV12-5 and TRBJ2-1; no clear D. Trimming left V 2 bases short and J 6 bases short, with 17 bases between. The CDR3 is 16 residues long. Per germline, CDR1 LGHNT and CDR2 FRNRAP.

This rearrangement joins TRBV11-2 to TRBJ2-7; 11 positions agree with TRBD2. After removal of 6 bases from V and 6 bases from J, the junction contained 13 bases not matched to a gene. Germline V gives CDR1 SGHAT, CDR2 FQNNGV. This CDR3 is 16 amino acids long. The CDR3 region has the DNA TGTGCCAGCAGGGCTATAGCGGGAGGGCCGGGGAGCGAGCAGTACTTC. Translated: CASRAIAGGPGSEQYF.

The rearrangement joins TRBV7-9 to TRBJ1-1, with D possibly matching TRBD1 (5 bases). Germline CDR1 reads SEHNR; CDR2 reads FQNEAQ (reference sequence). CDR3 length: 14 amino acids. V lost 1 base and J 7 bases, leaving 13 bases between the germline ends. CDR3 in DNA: TGTGCCAGCAGCTTAGATGGGGCCTATGGTGAAGCTTTCTTT. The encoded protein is CASSLDGAYGEAFF.

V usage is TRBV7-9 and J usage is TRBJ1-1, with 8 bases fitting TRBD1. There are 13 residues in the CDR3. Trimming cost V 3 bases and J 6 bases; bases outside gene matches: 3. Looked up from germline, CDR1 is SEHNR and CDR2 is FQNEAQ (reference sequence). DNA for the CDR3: TGTGCCAGCAGCTTGAGGACAGGGTCTGAAGCTTTCTTT. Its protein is CASSLRTGSEAFF.

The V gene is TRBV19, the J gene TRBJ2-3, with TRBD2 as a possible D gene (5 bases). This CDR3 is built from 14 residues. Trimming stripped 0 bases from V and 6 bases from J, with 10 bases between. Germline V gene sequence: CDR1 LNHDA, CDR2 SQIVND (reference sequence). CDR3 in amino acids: CASSIDLEADTQYF. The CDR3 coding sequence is TGTGCCAGTAGTATAGATCTGGAGGCGGATACGCAGTATTTT.

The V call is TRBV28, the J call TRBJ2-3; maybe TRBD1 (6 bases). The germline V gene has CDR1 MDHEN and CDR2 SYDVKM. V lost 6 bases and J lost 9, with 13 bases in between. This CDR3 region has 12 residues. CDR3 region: CASSETGRTQYF. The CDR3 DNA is TGTGCCAGCAGCGAGACAGGACGAACGCAGTATTTT.

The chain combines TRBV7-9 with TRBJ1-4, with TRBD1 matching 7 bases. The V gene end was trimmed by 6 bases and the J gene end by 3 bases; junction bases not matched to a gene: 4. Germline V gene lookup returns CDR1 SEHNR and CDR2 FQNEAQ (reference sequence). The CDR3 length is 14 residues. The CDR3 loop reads CASSRGLANEKLFF. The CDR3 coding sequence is TGTGCCAGCAGTAGGGGGCTGGCTAATGAAAAACTGTTTTTT.

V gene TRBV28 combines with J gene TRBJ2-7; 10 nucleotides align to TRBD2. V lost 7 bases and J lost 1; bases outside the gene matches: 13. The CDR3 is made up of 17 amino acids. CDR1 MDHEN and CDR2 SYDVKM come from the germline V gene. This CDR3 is CASITPNSGRTSYEQYF. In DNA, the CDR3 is TGTGCCAGCATCACCCCCAATAGCGGGAGGACGTCCTACGAGCAGTACTTC. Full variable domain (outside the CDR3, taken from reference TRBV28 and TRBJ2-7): DVKVTQSSRYLVKRTGEKVFLECVQDMDHENMFWYRQDPGLGLRLIYFSYDVKMKEKGDIPEGYSVSREKKERFSLILESASTNQTSMYLCASITPNSGRTSYEQYFGPGTRLTVT.